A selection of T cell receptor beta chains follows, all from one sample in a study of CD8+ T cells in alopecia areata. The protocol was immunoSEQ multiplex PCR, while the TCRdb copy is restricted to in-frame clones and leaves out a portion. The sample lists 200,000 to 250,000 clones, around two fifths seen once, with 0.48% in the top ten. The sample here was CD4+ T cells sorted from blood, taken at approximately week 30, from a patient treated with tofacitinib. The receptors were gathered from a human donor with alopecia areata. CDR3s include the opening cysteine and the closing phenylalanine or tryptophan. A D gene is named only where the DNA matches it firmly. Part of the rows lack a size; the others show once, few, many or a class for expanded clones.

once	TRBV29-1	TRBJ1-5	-	TGCAGCGTTGTCTTGACCCAAGGGCAGCCCCAGCATTTT	CSVVLTQGQPQHF
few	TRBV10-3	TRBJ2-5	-	TGTGCCAGCAGTTACGGCCCAGCAGGGAGGGAGACCCAGTACTTC	CASSYGPAGRETQYF
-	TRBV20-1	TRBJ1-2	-	TGCAGCCTTATGGACGGGTTTGACTACACCTTC	CSLMDGFDYTF
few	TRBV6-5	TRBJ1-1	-	TGTGCCAGCAGGACCCGGGGTACTGAAGCTTTCTTT	CASRTRGTEAFF
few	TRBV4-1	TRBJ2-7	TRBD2	TGCGCCAGCAGCCAAGTGACTAGCTCCCACGAGCAGTACTTC	CASSQVTSSHEQYF
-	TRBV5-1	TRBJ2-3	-	TGCGCCAGCAGCCAGGGTCCAGATACGCAGTATTTT	CASSQGPDTQYF
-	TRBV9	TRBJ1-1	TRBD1	TGTGCCAGCAGCGCCTTGACAGGGATGGCTTTCTTT	CASSALTGMAFF
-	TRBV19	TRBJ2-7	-	TGTGCCAGTAGTACCTACGGGACGGACTCCTACGAGCAGTACTTC	CASSTYGTDSYEQYF
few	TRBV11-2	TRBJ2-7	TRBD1	TGTGCCAGCAGCTCCTTACAGGGGGCGGGTCCCTACGAGCAGTACTTC	CASSSLQGAGPYEQYF
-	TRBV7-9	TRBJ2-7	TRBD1	TGTGCCAGCAGCCCAGGGGGACAGCTTAACTACGAGCAGTACTTC	CASSPGGQLNYEQYF
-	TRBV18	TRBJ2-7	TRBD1	TGTGCCAGCTCACCAGCCGGACAGGGTACCTACGAGCAGTACTTC	CASSPAGQGTYEQYF
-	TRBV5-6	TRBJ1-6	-	TGTGCCAGCAGTCTCACATATTCACCCCTCCACTTT	CASSLTYSPLHF
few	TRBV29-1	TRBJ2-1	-	TGCAGCGTTGTACTCAGCCCCTCCTACAATGAGCAGTTCTTC	CSVVLSPSYNEQFF
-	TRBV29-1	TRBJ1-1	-	TGCAGCGTTGTTAGGAGATTGAACACTGAAGCTTTCTTT	CSVVRRLNTEAFF
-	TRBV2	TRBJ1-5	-	TGTGCCAGCAGTGTGGAATCGGGCAATCAGCCCCAGCATTTT	CASSVESGNQPQHF
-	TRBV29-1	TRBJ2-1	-	TGCAGCGTTGATAATGAGCAGTTCTTC	CSVDNEQFF
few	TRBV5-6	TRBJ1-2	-	TGTGCCAGCAGCCGTGGGCCTGAGACTAACTATGGCTACACCTTC	CASSRGPETNYGYTF
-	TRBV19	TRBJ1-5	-	TGTGCCAGTACCAGTCAGGGCGGAAGCAATCAGCCCCAGCATTTT	CASTSQGGSNQPQHF
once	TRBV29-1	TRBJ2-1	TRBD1	TGCAGCGTTAGGACAGGAGGAGGTGAGCAGTTCTTC	CSVRTGGGEQFF
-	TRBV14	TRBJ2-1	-	TGTGCCAGCAGCCAAAGTCAGGTCGAGCAGTTCTTC	CASSQSQVEQFF
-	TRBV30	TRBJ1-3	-	TGTGCCTGGAGTCCCGACACGACTGGAAACACCATATATTTT	CAWSPDTTGNTIYF
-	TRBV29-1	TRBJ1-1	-	TGCAGCGTTGAGGAGACGGGGAAGAACACTGAAGCTTTCTTT	CSVEETGKNTEAFF
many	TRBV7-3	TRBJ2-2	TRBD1	TGTGCCAGCAGCTTAGGGGGACAGGGGAACACCGGGGAGCTGTTTTTT	CASSLGGQGNTGELFF
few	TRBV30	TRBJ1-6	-	TGTGCCTGGAGTGAGGGAGCGGCACCCCTCCACTTT	CAWSEGAAPLHF